The 3 T cell receptor beta chains below were found in one sample sequenced in a study of response to subunit inactivated influenza vaccine. TCRdb re-derived calls from the RT-PCR reads in MiXCR, one entry per CDR3 protein. The profile covers 150,000 to 200,000 distinct CDR3 sequences, with about 10% appearing a single time and about a third taken by the ten largest. The sequencing here drew on CD8+ T cells sorted from PBMCs, taken approximately 25 months after vaccination. These receptors originate from a man between 50 and 69 years old who received an inactivated influenza vaccine.

The chain is built from TRBV5-1 and TRBJ2-7, with TRBD2 identical over 7 bases. Trimming at V came to 5 bases and at J to 4 bases, leaving 9 bases not matched to a gene. Germline assignment: CDR1 SGHRS and CDR2 YFSETQ. This CDR3 comprises 14 residues. CDR3 nucleotide sequence: TGCGCCAGCAGTCATCTAGCGGACCCTTACGAGCAGTACTTC. Protein product: CASSHLADPYEQYF.

In this sample, this clonotype turned up many times. The gene calls are TRBV12-3 or TRBV12-4 and TRBJ2-1, with TRBD1 as a possible D gene (5 bases). Deletions cut 5 bases from V and 14 bases from J, with 16 bases between. CDR3 length: 12 amino acids. Here the CDR3 reads CASSPRATTKFF. The CDR3 DNA is TGTGCCAGCAGTCCCAGGGCCACGACCAAGTTCTTC.

This clonotype showed up just a few times. This chain links TRBV6-2 or TRBV6-3 with TRBJ2-2, with no clear D. CDR3 length equals 13 residues. The germline CDR1 and CDR2 sequences are MNHEY and SVGEGT. V lost 3 bases to trimming and J lost 3 bases, with 5 bases between them. The CDR3 spells CASSYLYTGELFF. The CDR3 nucleotides read TGTGCCAGCAGTTATCTTTACACCGGGGAGCTGTTTTTT.